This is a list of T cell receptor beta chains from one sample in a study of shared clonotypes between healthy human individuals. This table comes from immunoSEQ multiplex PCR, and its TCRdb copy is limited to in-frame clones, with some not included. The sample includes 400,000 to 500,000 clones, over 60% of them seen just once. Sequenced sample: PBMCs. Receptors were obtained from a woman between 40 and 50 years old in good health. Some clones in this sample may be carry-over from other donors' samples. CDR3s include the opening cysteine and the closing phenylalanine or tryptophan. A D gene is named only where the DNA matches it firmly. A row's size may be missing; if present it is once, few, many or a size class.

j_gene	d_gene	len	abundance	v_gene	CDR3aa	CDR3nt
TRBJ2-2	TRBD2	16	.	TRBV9	CASSVATRGGAGELFF	TGTGCCAGCAGCGTAGCTACTAGGGGAGGGGCCGGGGAGCTGTTTTTT
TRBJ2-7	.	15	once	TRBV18	CASSLPTGSVYEQYF	TGTGCCAGCTCACTACCAACAGGGTCAGTCTACGAGCAGTACTTC
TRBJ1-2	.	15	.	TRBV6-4	CASSDSDVGSRGYTF	TGTGCCAGCAGTGACTCGGATGTAGGCAGCAGGGGCTACACCTTC
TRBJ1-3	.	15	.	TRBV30	CAWSADRISGNTIYF	TGTGCCTGGAGTGCCGACAGGATCTCTGGAAACACCATATATTTT
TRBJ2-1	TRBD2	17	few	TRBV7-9	CASSLVGVAGRYNEQFF	TGTGCCAGCAGCTTAGTAGGCGTAGCGGGGCGCTACAATGAGCAGTTCTTC
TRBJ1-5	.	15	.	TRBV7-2	CASSLYGARNQPQHF	TGTGCCAGCAGCTTGTACGGGGCTAGAAATCAGCCCCAGCATTTT
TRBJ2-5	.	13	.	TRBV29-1	CSVLTGGAETQYF	TGCAGCGTTCTCACTGGGGGGGCGGAGACCCAGTACTTC
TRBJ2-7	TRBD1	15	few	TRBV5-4	CASSWGQGGLYEQYF	TGTGCCAGCAGCTGGGGACAGGGTGGCTTATACGAGCAGTACTTC
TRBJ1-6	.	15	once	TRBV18	CASSPGGGVNSPLHF	TGTGCCAGCTCACCAGGGGGGGGTGTGAATTCACCCCTCCACTTT
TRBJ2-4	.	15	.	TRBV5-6	CASSFLGTLGNIQYF	TGTGCCAGCAGCTTTTTGGGGACGTTGGGAAACATTCAGTACTTC
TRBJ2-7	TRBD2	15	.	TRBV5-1	CASSIPSSGSYEQYF	TGCGCCAGCAGCATACCCTCTAGCGGGAGTTACGAGCAGTACTTC
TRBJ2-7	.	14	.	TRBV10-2	CASYSGRSSYEQYF	TGCGCCAGCTATAGCGGCAGGAGCTCCTACGAGCAGTACTTC
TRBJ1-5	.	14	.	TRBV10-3	CAISEGGSGQPQHF	TGTGCCATCAGTGAGGGCGGGTCAGGGCAGCCCCAGCATTTT
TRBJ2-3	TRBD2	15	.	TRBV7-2	CASSLLAGEIDTQYF	TGTGCCAGCAGCTTACTGGCGGGAGAGATAGATACGCAGTATTTT
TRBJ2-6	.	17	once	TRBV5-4	CASRPPIAGSGANVLTF	TGTGCCAGCAGGCCCCCCATTGCGGGTTCTGGGGCCAACGTCCTGACTTTC
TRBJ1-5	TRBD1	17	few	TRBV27	CASSLSPWDSPGLPQHF	TGTGCCAGCAGTTTAAGCCCATGGGACAGCCCGGGGCTGCCCCAGCATTTT
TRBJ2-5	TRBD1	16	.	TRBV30	CAWSVQTTGGPETQYF	TGTGCCTGGAGTGTACAAACGACAGGGGGCCCAGAGACCCAGTACTTC
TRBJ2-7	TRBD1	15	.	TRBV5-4	CASSSRDRGRNEQYF	TGTGCCAGCAGCTCCCGGGACAGGGGGCGGAACGAGCAGTACTTC
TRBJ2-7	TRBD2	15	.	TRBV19	CASSILAGDSYEQYF	TGTGCCAGTAGTATCTTAGCGGGAGATTCCTACGAGCAGTACTTC
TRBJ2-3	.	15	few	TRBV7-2	CASSLEVRGWDTQYF	TGTGCCAGCAGCTTAGAAGTCAGGGGATGGGATACGCAGTATTTT
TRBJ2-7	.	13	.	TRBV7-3	CASSLSSDYEQYF	TGTGCCAGCAGCTTAAGTTCAGACTACGAGCAGTACTTC
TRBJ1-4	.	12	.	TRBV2	CATSGGNEKLFF	TGTGCCACCTCTGGGGGGAATGAAAAACTGTTTTTT
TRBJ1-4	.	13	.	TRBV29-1	CSVEVQTGEKLFF	TGCAGCGTTGAAGTACAAACCGGTGAAAAACTGTTTTTT
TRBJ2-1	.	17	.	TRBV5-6	CASSPWTGKRAYNEQFF	TGTGCCAGCAGCCCTTGGACGGGAAAACGGGCCTACAATGAGCAGTTCTTC
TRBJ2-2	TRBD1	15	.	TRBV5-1	CASSVTGDLTGELFF	TGCGCCAGCAGCGTGACAGGGGATTTGACCGGGGAGCTGTTTTTT
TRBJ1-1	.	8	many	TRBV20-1	CSGGGAFF	TGCAGCGGGGGGGGAGCTTTCTTT
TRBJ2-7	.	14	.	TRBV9	CASSIGGQPYEQYF	TGTGCCAGCTCAATCGGGGGACAGCCTTACGAGCAGTACTTC
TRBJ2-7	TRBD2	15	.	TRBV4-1	CASSQETSGRYEQYF	TGCGCCAGCAGCCAAGAAACTAGCGGGAGATACGAGCAGTACTTC
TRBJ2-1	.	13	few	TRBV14	CASSRTAYNEQFF	TGTGCCAGCAGCAGGACAGCCTACAATGAGCAGTTCTTC
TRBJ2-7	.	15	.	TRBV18	CASSPPSGHYYEQYF	TGTGCCAGCTCACCACCTTCAGGACATTACTACGAGCAGTACTTC
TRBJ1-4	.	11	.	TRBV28	CASLANEKLFF	TGTGCGAGTCTAGCTAATGAAAAACTGTTTTTT
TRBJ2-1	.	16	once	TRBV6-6	CASSRAAGESYNEQFF	TGTGCCAGCAGTAGGGCTGCAGGGGAAAGCTACAATGAGCAGTTCTTC
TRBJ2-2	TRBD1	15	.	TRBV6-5	CASRPGTANTGELFF	TGTGCCAGCAGACCCGGGACAGCAAACACCGGGGAGCTGTTTTTT
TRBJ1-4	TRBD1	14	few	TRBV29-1	CSVTGRDRREKLFF	TGCAGCGTTACGGGCCGGGACAGGAGGGAAAAACTGTTTTTT
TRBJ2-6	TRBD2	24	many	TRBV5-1	CASSPEGAGGDLIRVSSGANVLTF	TGCGCCAGCAGCCCGGAAGGGGCGGGAGGAGACTTAATTAGGGTGAGCTCTGGGGCCAACGTCCTGACTTTC
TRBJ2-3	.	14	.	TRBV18	CASSWVVHTDTQYF	TGTGCCAGCTCCTGGGTTGTCCACACAGATACGCAGTATTTT
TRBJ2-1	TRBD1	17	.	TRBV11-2	CASSLEAWGQGINEQFF	TGTGCCAGCAGCCTGGAGGCCTGGGGACAGGGAATAAATGAGCAGTTCTTC
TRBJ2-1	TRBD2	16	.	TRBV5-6	CASSFRLGLANNEQFF	TGTGCCAGCAGCTTCAGGCTGGGACTAGCGAACAATGAGCAGTTCTTC
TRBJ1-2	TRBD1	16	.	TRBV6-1	CASSVGAGGQLSGYTF	TGTGCCAGCAGTGTTGGTGCAGGGGGCCAACTTAGTGGCTACACCTTC
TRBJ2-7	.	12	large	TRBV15	CATSRDEDEQYF	TGTGCCACCAGCAGAGATGAGGACGAGCAGTACTTC
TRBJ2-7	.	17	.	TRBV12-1	CASSPPPTGSERVEQYF	TGTGCCAGCAGCCCCCCCCCGACCGGGTCCGAGAGGGTCGAGCAGTACTTC
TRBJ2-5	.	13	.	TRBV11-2	CASSKGNQETQYF	TGTGCCAGCAGCAAAGGGAACCAAGAGACCCAGTACTTC
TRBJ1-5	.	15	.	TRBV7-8	CASSLASGRNQPQHF	TGTGCCAGCAGCTTAGCCTCGGGTCGGAATCAGCCCCAGCATTTT
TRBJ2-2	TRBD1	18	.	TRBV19	CATRDRGNRNPNTGELFF	TGTGCCACCCGGGACAGGGGGAACCGCAACCCGAACACCGGGGAGCTGTTTTTT
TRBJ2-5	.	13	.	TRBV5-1	CASSEPHGETQYF	TGCGCCAGCTCGGAACCTCATGGAGAGACCCAGTACTTC
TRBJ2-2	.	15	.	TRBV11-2	CASSQGLGNTGELFF	TGTGCCAGCAGCCAAGGGTTAGGGAACACCGGGGAGCTGTTTTTT
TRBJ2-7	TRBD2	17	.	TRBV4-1	CASSLTPWTSEGNEQYF	TGCGCCAGCAGCCTGACCCCGTGGACTAGCGAGGGGAACGAGCAGTACTTC
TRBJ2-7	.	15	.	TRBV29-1	CSVAVMLRGQYEQYF	TGCAGCGTTGCGGTTATGTTGCGGGGGCAGTACGAGCAGTACTTC
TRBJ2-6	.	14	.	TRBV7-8	CASSSELGANVLTF	TGTGCCAGCAGCTCGGAACTTGGGGCCAACGTCCTGACTTTC
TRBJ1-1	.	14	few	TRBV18	CASSLQGTNTEAFF	TGTGCCAGCTCATTACAGGGTACGAACACTGAAGCTTTCTTT
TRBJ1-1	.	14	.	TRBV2	CASSTDRLNTEAFF	TGTGCCAGCAGTACAGACAGGCTGAACACTGAAGCTTTCTTT
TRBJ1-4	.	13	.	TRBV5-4	CASSFSAGEKLFF	TGTGCCAGCAGCTTTTCGGCTGGGGAAAAACTGTTTTTT
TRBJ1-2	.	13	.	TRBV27	CASSSRPLSGYTF	TGTGCCAGCAGCTCTCGGCCGTTGTCTGGCTACACCTTC